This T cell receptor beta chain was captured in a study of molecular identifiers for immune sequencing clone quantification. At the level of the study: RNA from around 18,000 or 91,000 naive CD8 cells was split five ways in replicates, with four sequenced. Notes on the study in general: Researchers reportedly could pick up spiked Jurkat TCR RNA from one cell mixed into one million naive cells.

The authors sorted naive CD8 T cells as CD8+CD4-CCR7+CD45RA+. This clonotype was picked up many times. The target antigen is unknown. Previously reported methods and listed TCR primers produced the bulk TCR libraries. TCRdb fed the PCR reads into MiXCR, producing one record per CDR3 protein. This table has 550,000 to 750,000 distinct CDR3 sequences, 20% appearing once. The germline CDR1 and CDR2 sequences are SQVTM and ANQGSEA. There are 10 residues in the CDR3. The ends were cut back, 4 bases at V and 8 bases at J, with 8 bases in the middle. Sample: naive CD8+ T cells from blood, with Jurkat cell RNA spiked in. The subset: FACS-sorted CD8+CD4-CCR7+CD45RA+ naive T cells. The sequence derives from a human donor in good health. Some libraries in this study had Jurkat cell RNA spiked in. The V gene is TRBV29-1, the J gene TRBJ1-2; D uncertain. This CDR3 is CSVVEQGYTF. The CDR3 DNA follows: TGCAGCGTTGTCGAGCAGGGCTACACCTTC.